A single sample gave rise to the 28 T cell receptor beta chains below, sequenced in a study of blood T cells in healthy people across ages. Combining a sample-barcoded 5' primer with a J-beta primer mix, a second PCR ran for about 7 to 11 cycles. Each CDR3 protein gets one entry after TCRdb re-called the 5' RACE reads with MiXCR. The sample lists some 1.4 million distinct CDR3 sequences, around two fifths seen once, with 6.5% to 10% in the top ten. The material sequenced was blood. Receptors were obtained from a woman aged 18-30 years in good health.

This clonotype was counted a few times. The V call is TRBV20-1, the J call TRBJ2-3; 7 bases are shared with TRBD2. CDR3 length equals 14 residues. Germline V gives CDR1 DFQATT, CDR2 SNEGSKA (reference sequence). J gave up 5 bases and V 5 bases, and 10 bases lay outside the gene matches. The CDR3 region has the DNA TGCAGTGCTCCCCGGGGAGGGAGAGGAGATACGCAGTATTTT. The encoded protein is CSAPRGGRGDTQYF.

This chain links TRBV14 with TRBJ1-2, with TRBD1 identical over 10 bases. From germline, CDR1 is SGHDN and CDR2 FVKESK. The CDR3 totals 15 residues. V lost 0 bases to trimming and J lost 10 bases; unmatched junction nucleotides: 8. The CDR3 spells CASSQEIGTGATYTF. The CDR3 DNA reads TGTGCCAGCAGCCAAGAAATCGGGACAGGGGCGACCTACACCTTC.

This clonotype was recorded a few times. V is TRBV12-3 or TRBV12-4 and J is TRBJ2-1; D remains unclear. The CDR3 is made up of 14 amino acids. The V gene lost 1 base and the J gene lost 6 bases, with 10 bases spanning the gap. The CDR3 reads CASSLVGPGNEQFF. The CDR3, as DNA: TGTGCCAGCAGTTTAGTAGGGCCGGGCAATGAGCAGTTCTTC.

The chain carries TRBV3-1 and TRBJ2-1, with 12 nucleotides matching TRBD2. There are 16 residues in the CDR3. Trimming cost V 5 bases and J 2 bases; bases outside gene matches: 4. Per germline, CDR1 LGHDT and CDR2 YNNKEL (reference sequence). The CDR3 DNA reads as TGTGCCAGCAGCGAGCGGACTAGCGGGACCTACAATGAGCAGTTCTTC. Amino acids: CASSERTSGTYNEQFF.

A few counts support this clonotype. The chain employs TRBV28 and TRBJ2-5; maybe TRBD1 (5 bases). V gave up 1 base and J gave up 5 bases, with 11 bases separating them. The CDR3 runs 14 residues. Germline V gene data show CDR1 as MDHEN and CDR2 as SYDVKM. For the CDR3, the DNA is TGTGCCAGCAGTTTATTAGGGGTATGGGAGACCCAGTACTTC. Protein product: CASSLLGVWETQYF.

In its sample, this clonotype was seen a few times. Written as DNA, the CDR3 is TGCGCCAGCAGCCACGTACAACAGGGAAACGAGCAGTTCTTC. Translation: CASSHVQQGNEQFF. V and J are TRBV5-1 and TRBJ2-1; the D gene is possibly TRBD1 (6 bases). This CDR3 spans 14 amino acids. The germline V gene encodes CDR1 SGHRS and CDR2 YFSETQ. V shed 4 bases and J shed 10 bases, with 18 bases lying between them.

Here the CDR3 reads CASNELPDTEAFF. The DNA of the CDR3 is TGTGCCAGCAACGAATTGCCGGACACTGAAGCTTTCTTT. V is TRBV28 and J is TRBJ1-1; D gene uncertain. Germline loops: CDR1 MDHEN, CDR2 SYDVKM. Trimming took off 7 bases at V and 3 bases at J, with 12 bases between the two ends. The CDR3 runs 13 residues.

This clonotype was recorded once. The chain combines TRBV20-1 with TRBJ2-1, with TRBD1 matching 7 bases. From germline, CDR1 is DFQATT and CDR2 SNEGSKA (reference sequence). V was pared by 6 bases and J by 7 bases, with 15 bases of the junction left unmatched. The CDR3 has 15 amino acids. The CDR3 is CSASKTGVIYNEQFF. In DNA, the CDR3 is TGCAGTGCCTCGAAAACAGGGGTGATTTATAATGAGCAGTTCTTC.

V usage is TRBV6-5 and J usage is TRBJ2-7, with D tentatively TRBD1 (5 bases). V was clipped by 5 bases and J by 3 bases, with 11 bases between them. Germline-derived CDR1 and CDR2 are MNHEY and SVGAGI. The CDR3 length is 13 residues. The CDR3 spells CASSDDRIYEQYF. CDR3 bases: TGTGCCAGCAGTGACGACAGAATCTACGAGCAGTACTTC.

This rearrangement joins TRBV10-3 to TRBJ1-5; possible D gene TRBD1, 5 bases. V lost 10 bases, J lost 0 bases, and 22 bases lay in between. The CDR3 is 17 residues long. Germline V gene lookup returns CDR1 ENHRY and CDR2 SYGVKD. The DNA of the CDR3 is TGTGCCACCTCGAGCGGTTTAAGGGACTATAGCAATCAGCCCCAGCATTTT. Translated: CATSSGLRDYSNQPQHF.

The V gene is TRBV7-6, the J gene TRBJ2-1, with a tentative D call TRBD2 (6 bases). The CDR3 has 20 amino acids. The germline V gene encodes CDR1 SGHVS and CDR2 FNYEAQ. V was cut by 2 bases and J by 3 bases, with 26 bases left in between. The CDR3 spells CASSLPTELRDLRDYNEQFF. The CDR3 region has the DNA TGTGCCAGCAGCTTACCAACTGAACTCCGGGACTTGAGGGACTACAATGAGCAGTTCTTC.

The J gene is TRBJ2-7, the V gene TRBV5-1; D unclear. Between the trimmed V and J ends, which lost 4 bases and 3 bases, there was a span of 11 bases. Germline CDR1 and CDR2: SGHRS and YFSETQ. The CDR3 length is 13 residues. The CDR3 DNA reads TGCGCCAGCAGCGTGGATTCGAACTACGAGCAGTACTTC. Its protein is CASSVDSNYEQYF.

Points on this clonotype: An end of the junction differs from the germline gene, which may be a read error. The chain couples TRBV30 to TRBJ2-7, with D perhaps TRBD1 or TRBD2 (7 bases each). CDR3 length: 12 residues. From germline, CDR1 is GTSNPN and CDR2 SVGIG (reference sequence). For the CDR3, the DNA is TGTGCCGGGAGGGGGACAGTAAACGAGCAGTACTTC. It specifies CAGRGTVNEQYF.

This clonotype turned up a few times. The chain has TRBV7-6 and TRBJ2-7; D is uncertain. The CDR3 covers 14 residues. In germline, CDR1 is SGHVS, CDR2 FNYEAQ. V lost 0 bases and J lost 3, with 9 bases in between. The CDR3 reads CASSLATEDYEQYF. The DNA of the CDR3 is TGTGCCAGCAGCTTAGCTACAGAAGACTACGAGCAGTACTTC.

V gene TRBV20-1 combines with J gene TRBJ2-7, with D possibly being TRBD1 or TRBD2 (5 bases each). The CDR3 runs 13 residues. The V gene's germline CDR1 is DFQATT and CDR2 SNEGSKA (reference sequence). Trimming took 6 bases from V and 5 from J, leaving 17 bases between them. The CDR3 DNA sequence: TGCAGTGCCCATACCGGGACGACCGACGAGCAGTACTTC. Protein: CSAHTGTTDEQYF.

The rearrangement joins TRBV7-8 to TRBJ1-1; unclear D gene. The V gene's germline CDR1 is SGHVS and CDR2 FQNEAQ. The CDR3 is 13 amino acids. The V end lost 5 bases, the J end lost 5 bases, and 12 bases lay between the germline ends. CDR3: CASSPIGSTEAFF. In nucleotides, the CDR3 is TGTGCCAGCAGCCCAATAGGGAGTACTGAAGCTTTCTTT.

The chain uses TRBV9 and TRBJ2-5, with D perhaps given as TRBD1 or TRBD2 (6 bases each). The V and J ends lost 0 bases and 1 base respectively, with 13 bases between them. Per the germline V gene, CDR1 is SGDLS and CDR2 is YYNGEE. This CDR3 has 16 residues. The CDR3 DNA sequence: TGTGCCAGCAGCGTAGGGGCGGGACACCTCCAAGAGACCCAGTACTTC. It encodes CASSVGAGHLQETQYF.

This clonotype was recorded a few times. This sequence joins TRBV30 and TRBJ1-1; D remains unclear. V shed 4 bases and J shed 8 bases, with 14 bases lying between them. The germline CDR1 and CDR2 sequences are GTSNPN and SVGIG (reference sequence). The CDR3 has 12 residues. The CDR3 nucleotides read TGTGCCTGGACGCCTCAGAGGGTCGAAGCTTTCTTT. Protein: CAWTPQRVEAFF.

The sample holds one count of this clonotype. The chain joins TRBV21-1 to TRBJ2-7; the D call of TRBD2 is as the table states it, not checked on the DNA. The DNA end is a closer match to TRBJ2-4, so the J assignment may be wrong. TRBV21-1 is a documented pseudogene. The CDR3 contains 16 residues. CDR3 protein: CASSKDRGGGKNIQYF. The CDR3 DNA reads as TGTGCCAGCAGCAAAGACCGGGGAGGAGGCAAAAACATTCAGTACTTC.

The chain joins TRBV6-6 to TRBJ1-6, with TRBD1 identical over 8 bases. After removal of 6 bases from V and 7 bases from J, the junction contained 8 bases not matched to a gene. Germline V gives CDR1 MNHNY, CDR2 SVGAGI (reference sequence). This CDR3 is 15 amino acids long. The CDR3 reads CASSDRGQQNSPLHF. DNA for the CDR3: TGTGCCAGCAGCGACAGGGGACAGCAGAATTCACCCCTCCACTTT.

The V gene is TRBV20-1, the J gene TRBJ1-2; possible D gene TRBD1, 6 bases. The length of the CDR3 is 17 residues. Germline-derived CDR1 and CDR2 are DFQATT and SNEGSKA (reference sequence). V lost 3 bases to trimming and J lost 0 bases, with 20 bases between them. CDR3: CSASRGGRGKANYGYTF. CDR3 DNA sequence: TGCAGTGCTAGTAGGGGGGGGCGCGGGAAGGCTAACTATGGCTACACCTTC.

This chain joins TRBV9 and TRBJ2-6; unclear D gene. This CDR3 spans 15 amino acids. Trimming removed 0 bases from V and 0 bases from J, with 4 bases in between. CDR1 SGDLS and CDR2 YYNGEE come from the germline V gene. CDR3 in DNA: TGTGCCAGCAGCGTAGCTCTCTCTGGGGCCAACGTCCTGACTTTC. Protein: CASSVALSGANVLTF.

The gene calls are TRBV20-1 and TRBJ2-1; D remains unclear. The CDR3 loop spans 13 amino acids. CDR1 is DFQATT, CDR2 SNEGSKA, per germline (reference sequence). The CDR3 DNA follows: TGCAGCCTCCTACCCCCTGGTGACAATGAGCAGTTCTTC. Its translation is CSLLPPGDNEQFF.

The table lists this clonotype with a few counts. V usage is TRBV29-1 and J usage is TRBJ2-5, with 7 bases lining up with TRBD1. V trimming: 7 bases; J trimming: 2 bases; junction bases outside the gene matches: 7. CDR1 SQVTM and CDR2 ANQGSEA come from the germline V gene. The CDR3 is 13 amino acids. CDR3 protein: CSAPNRGQETQYF. The CDR3 coding sequence is TGCAGCGCACCCAACAGGGGTCAAGAGACCCAGTACTTC.

This chain uses TRBV12-3 or TRBV12-4 with TRBJ1-1; D is perhaps TRBD1 (6 bases). The CDR3 has 14 residues. Trimming took 5 bases from V and 3 from J, leaving 13 bases between them. In DNA, the CDR3 is TGTGCCAGCAGTCTCACAGGGTGGGACACTGAAGCTTTCTTT. Encoded protein: CASSLTGWDTEAFF.

The count of this clonotype is one. Sequence at one end of the junction differs from germline and may be a read error. The chain recombines TRBV7-9 with TRBJ2-1; D is undetermined. Per germline, CDR1 SEHNR and CDR2 FQNEAQ (reference sequence). CDR3 length: 12 residues. The CDR3 protein is CSSSPNWSEQFF. CDR3 nucleotides: TGTTCCAGCAGCCCGAACTGGAGTGAGCAGTTCTTC.

This clonotype turned up a few times. The rearrangement links TRBV12-3 or TRBV12-4 to TRBJ2-3; 8 positions agree with TRBD2. There are 16 residues in the CDR3. Germline trimming cut 3 bases from V and 2 bases from J; bases unmatched to any gene: 7. CDR3 region: CASSFGIAGTTDTQYF. The DNA for the CDR3 is TGTGCCAGCAGTTTCGGGATAGCGGGGACCACAGATACGCAGTATTTT.

The rearrangement joins TRBV27 to TRBJ1-2; D is undetermined. The CDR3 extends over 12 amino acids. Germline CDR1 MNHEY, CDR2 SMNVEV (reference sequence). V shed 6 bases and J shed 9 bases, with 14 bases lying between them. CDR3 loop: CASRSDKARYTF. The CDR3 bases are TGTGCCAGCAGATCAGACAAAGCGCGCTACACCTTC.